This T cell receptor beta chain was retrieved from a study of T-cell memory formation after mild COVID-19. Study findings and constraints: CD8+ contracting clones occupied EMRA, while CD4+ ones occupied mainly CM and EM.

The CDR3 extends over 16 amino acids. The V gene's germline CDR1 is LNHNV and CDR2 YYDKDF (reference sequence). The V end was cut by 0 bases, the J end by 3 bases, with 12 bases between. There are a few counts of this clonotype. Its antigen remains unknown. Constant-segment primers and 5'RACE yielded cDNA libraries for TCR alpha and TCR beta, each carrying sample barcodes and UMIs. A single record per CDR3 protein comes from TCRdb applying MiXCR to the 5' RACE reads. Seen here are some 120,000 distinct CDR3 sequences, 15% to 20% observed once, and the top ten hold approximately 14%. This chain connects TRBV15 to TRBJ1-5; tentative D call: TRBD1 (6 bases). Sequencing was done on a sample of PBMCs or a T cell subset sorted from them (not recorded which). The clonotype was recovered from an adult woman who had mild COVID-19 (a few samples of this study predate the infection). Cell type and time point are not known. CDR3 region: CATSRDLRQANQPQHF. For the CDR3, the DNA is TGTGCCACCAGCAGAGATCTAAGACAGGCCAATCAGCCCCAGCATTTT.